One and the same sample provided the 12 T cell receptor beta chains below, sequenced in a study of blood T cells in healthy people across ages. Primers used in a second PCR of about 7 to 12 cycles were a sample-barcoded 5' primer and a J-beta primer mix. MiXCR, applied by TCRdb to the 5' RACE reads, yields one record per CDR3 protein. Found here are approximately 730,000 distinct CDR3 sequences, about 42% of them singletons; the top ten hold less than 25%. Material: blood. The receptors here all came from a woman aged 55-69 years in good health.

The chain carries TRBV20-1 and TRBJ2-2; TRBD2 might be the D (6 bases). Germline CDR1 and CDR2: DFQATT and SNEGSKA (reference sequence). The CDR3 is 14 residues long. V lost 5 bases, J lost 6 bases, and 16 bases lay in between. CDR3 sequence: CSAGRGTQAGELFF. Here the CDR3 DNA reads TGCAGTGCTGGTCGCGGGACCCAGGCCGGGGAGCTGTTTTTT.

Many counts were recorded for this clonotype. This chain connects TRBV27 to TRBJ1-5; TRBD1 matches at 7 bases. In germline, CDR1 is MNHEY, CDR2 SMNVEV (reference sequence). V was pared by 5 bases and J by 4 bases, with 5 bases of the junction left unmatched. The CDR3 totals 14 residues. Here the CDR3 DNA reads TGTGCCAGCAGTCTAGACAGGGCTAATCAGCCCCAGCATTTT. This sequence encodes CASSLDRANQPQHF.

Only a few counts were recorded for this clonotype. V and J are TRBV12-3 or TRBV12-4 and TRBJ2-7; the match to TRBD2 covers 9 bases. This CDR3 has 15 amino acids. Trimming removed 4 bases from V and 2 bases from J; junction bases left unmatched: 6. For the CDR3, the DNA is TGTGCCAGCAGTTCCACCCGCGGGGGGGCCTACGAGCAGTACTTC. Protein sequence: CASSSTRGGAYEQYF.

This clonotype appeared a single time. J is TRBJ1-5 and V is TRBV10-3; TRBD1 agrees at 7 bases. V shed 6 bases and J 7 bases; nucleotides not matched to a gene: 9. Germline V gives CDR1 ENHRY, CDR2 SYGVKD. The CDR3 has 14 amino acids. CDR3 nucleotide sequence: TGTGCCATCAGCCTGACAGGGAGGGACCAGCCCCAGCATTTT. Residues: CAISLTGRDQPQHF.

V usage is TRBV6-1 and J usage is TRBJ1-4; D possibly corresponds to TRBD1 (5 bases). Deletions cut 3 bases from V and 3 bases from J, with 11 bases between. The CDR3 runs 15 residues. Germline-derived CDR1 and CDR2 are MNHNS and SASEGT. CDR3 sequence reads: CASSDQGTPNEKLFF. The CDR3 DNA reads TGTGCCAGCAGTGATCAAGGGACCCCTAATGAAAAACTGTTTTTT.

This clonotype showed up just a few times. The chain joins TRBV27 to TRBJ2-7; weak D call: TRBD2 (5 bases). V dropped 4 bases and J dropped 2 bases, with 12 bases sitting between them. The CDR3 loop spans 14 amino acids. Germline lookup yields CDR1 MNHEY and CDR2 SMNVEV (reference sequence). This chain's CDR3 is CASSSTLRAYEQYF. CDR3 nucleotides: TGTGCCAGCAGTTCCACCTTGAGGGCCTACGAGCAGTACTTC.

This clonotype was seen a handful of times. J is TRBJ2-1 and V is TRBV12-3 or TRBV12-4; the match to TRBD2 covers 8 bases. The CDR3 totals 18 residues. Germline trimming cut 3 bases from V and 1 base from J; bases unmatched to any gene: 11. CDR3 residues: CASSFSLLLAGSYNEQFF. The CDR3 DNA reads as TGTGCCAGCAGTTTTTCGTTGTTGTTAGCGGGGTCCTACAATGAGCAGTTCTTC.

The rearrangement uses TRBV4-2 and TRBJ2-2; D is ambiguous. Germline values: CDR1 LGHNA, CDR2 YNFKEQ. V lost 0 bases to trimming and J lost 7 bases, with 12 bases between them. The CDR3 has 15 amino acids. Here the CDR3 DNA reads TGTGCCAGCAGCCAAGATAACAGCGCCGGCGGGGAGCTGTTTTTT. This translates into CASSQDNSAGGELFF.

Concerning this clonotype itself: At one of its ends the junction is not consistent with the germline gene, which may arise from a read error. The V gene is TRBV27, the J gene TRBJ2-3, with unresolved D. This CDR3 has 15 residues. Germline loops: CDR1 MNHEY, CDR2 SMNVEV (reference sequence). The CDR3 bases are TGTGCCGGCAGTTTAATCGGAACTAGCACAGATACGCAGTATTTT. It yields the protein CAGSLIGTSTDTQYF.

This clonotype was counted many times. The rearrangement joins TRBV6-5 to TRBJ1-2, with D maybe TRBD1 (6 bases). This CDR3 has 14 amino acids. V dropped 5 bases and J dropped 0 bases, with 10 bases sitting between them. The V gene's germline CDR1 is MNHEY and CDR2 SVGAGI. CDR3 sequence reads: CASSPDSPNYGYTF. The CDR3 nucleotides read TGTGCCAGCAGTCCGGACAGCCCTAACTATGGCTACACCTTC.

This clonotype was seen a single time. The chain combines TRBV7-9 with TRBJ1-3; D might be TRBD1 (6 bases). Germline CDR1 reads SEHNR; CDR2 reads FQNEAQ (reference sequence). The CDR3 has 16 residues. Trimming shortened V by 1 base and J by 3 bases, and 13 bases separated the two germline ends. The CDR3 nucleotides are TGTGCCAGCAGCTTAGTTGCGGGGGCAGTTGGAAACACCATATATTTT. This sequence encodes CASSLVAGAVGNTIYF.

This clonotype was recorded only once. The chain recombines TRBV25-1 with TRBJ2-7; 11 bases match TRBD1. The trim removed 3 bases at V and 7 bases at J, leaving 8 bases unmatched. The CDR3 has 15 residues. Germline V gene sequence: CDR1 MGHDK, CDR2 SYGVNS. DNA of the CDR3: TGTGCCAGCAGTGATGGACAGGGGGCATTCAATGAGCAGTACTTC. Protein: CASSDGQGAFNEQYF.